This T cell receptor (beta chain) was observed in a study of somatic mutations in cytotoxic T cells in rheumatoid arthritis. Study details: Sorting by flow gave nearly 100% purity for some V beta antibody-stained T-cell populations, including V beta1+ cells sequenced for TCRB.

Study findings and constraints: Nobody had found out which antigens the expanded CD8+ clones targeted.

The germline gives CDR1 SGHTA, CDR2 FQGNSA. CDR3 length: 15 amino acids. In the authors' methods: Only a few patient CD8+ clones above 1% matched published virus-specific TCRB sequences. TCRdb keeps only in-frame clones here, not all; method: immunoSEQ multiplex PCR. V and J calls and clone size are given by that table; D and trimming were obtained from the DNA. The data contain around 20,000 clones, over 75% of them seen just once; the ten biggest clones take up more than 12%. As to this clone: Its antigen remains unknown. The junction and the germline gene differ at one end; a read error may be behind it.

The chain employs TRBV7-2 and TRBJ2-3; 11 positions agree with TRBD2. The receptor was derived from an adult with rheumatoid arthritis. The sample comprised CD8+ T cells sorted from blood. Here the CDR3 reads CASSPPALAGAPPSF. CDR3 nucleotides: TGTGCCAGCAGCCCGCCGGCACTAGCGGGGGCTCCACCTTCTTTT.